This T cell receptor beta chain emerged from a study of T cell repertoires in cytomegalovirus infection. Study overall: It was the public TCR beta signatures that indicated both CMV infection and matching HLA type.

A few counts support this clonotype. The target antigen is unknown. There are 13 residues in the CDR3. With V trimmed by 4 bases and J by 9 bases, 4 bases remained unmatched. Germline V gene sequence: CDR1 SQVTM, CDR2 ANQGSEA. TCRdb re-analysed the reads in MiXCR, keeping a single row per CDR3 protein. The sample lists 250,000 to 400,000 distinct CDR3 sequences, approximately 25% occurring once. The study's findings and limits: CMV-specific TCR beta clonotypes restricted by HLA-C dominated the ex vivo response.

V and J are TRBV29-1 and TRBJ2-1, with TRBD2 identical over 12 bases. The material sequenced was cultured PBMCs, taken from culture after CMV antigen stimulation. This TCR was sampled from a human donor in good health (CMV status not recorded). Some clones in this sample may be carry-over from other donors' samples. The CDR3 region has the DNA TGCAGCGTTGCCCTGGGACTAGCGGGTGAGCAGTTCTTC. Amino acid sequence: CSVALGLAGEQFF.